The entry below describes one T cell receptor beta chain. Its target is unknown. This record belongs to a study of cytomegalovirus exposure and HLA in healthy donors. Study-wide results and limits: A few chains tied to CMV proved CMV antigen-specific in vitro. A missense variant in DCLRE1C was later tied to TCR beta V- and J-gene trimming.

13 Jbeta primers and 60 Vbeta primers were used for the PCR. Data came from immunoSEQ multiplex PCR; TCRdb stores just in-frame clones and leaves some out. The data hold under 200,000 clones, with about 77% observed a single time. The CDR3 contains 14 residues. Per germline, CDR1 MNHEY and CDR2 SMNVEV (reference sequence). With 2 bases removed from V and 4 bases from J, the gap between germline ends came to 12 bases. Sequenced: PBMCs. This clonotype was obtained from a man aged 55-75 years in good health and CMV-seronegative. The chain links TRBV27 to TRBJ2-7; TRBD2 is a possible D gene (6 bases). The CDR3 DNA follows: TGTGCCAGCAGTTTAGGGCAGGGAGGTTACGAGCAGTACTTC. Translation: CASSLGQGGYEQYF.